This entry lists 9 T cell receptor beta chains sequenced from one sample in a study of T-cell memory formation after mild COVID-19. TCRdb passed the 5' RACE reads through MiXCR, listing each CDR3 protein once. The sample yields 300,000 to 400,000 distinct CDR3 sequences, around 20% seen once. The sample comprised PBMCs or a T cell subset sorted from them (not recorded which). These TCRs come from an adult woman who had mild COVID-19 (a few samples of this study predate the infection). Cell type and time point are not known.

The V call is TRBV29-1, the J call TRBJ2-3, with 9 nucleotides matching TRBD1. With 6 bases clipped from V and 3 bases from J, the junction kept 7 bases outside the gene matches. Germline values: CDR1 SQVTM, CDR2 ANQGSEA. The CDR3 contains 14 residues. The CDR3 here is CSVGGQGGTDTQYF. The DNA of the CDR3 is TGCAGCGTCGGGGGACAGGGAGGGACAGATACGCAGTATTTT.

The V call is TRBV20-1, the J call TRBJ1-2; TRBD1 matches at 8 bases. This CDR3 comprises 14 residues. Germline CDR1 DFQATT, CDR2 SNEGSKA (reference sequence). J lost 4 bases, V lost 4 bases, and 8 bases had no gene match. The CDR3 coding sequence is TGCAGTGCTACCCAAACGACAGGGGTCTATGGCTACACCTTC. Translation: CSATQTTGVYGYTF.

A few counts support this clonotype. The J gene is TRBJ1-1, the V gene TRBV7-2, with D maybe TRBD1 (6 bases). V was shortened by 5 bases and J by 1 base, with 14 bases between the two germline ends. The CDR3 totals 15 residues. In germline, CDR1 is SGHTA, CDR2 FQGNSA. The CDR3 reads CASSEGPQGNTEAFF. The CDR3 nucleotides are TGTGCCAGCAGCGAGGGCCCACAGGGGAACACTGAAGCTTTCTTT.

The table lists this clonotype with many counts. The chain's CDR3 is CASSPWPLGLCEQYF. The DNA for the CDR3 is TGTGCCAGCAGCCCTTGGCCACTGGGTTTATGCGAGCAGTACTTC. The chain employs TRBV7-9 and TRBJ2-7; D remains unclear. V lost 5 bases and J 6 bases, leaving 20 bases between the germline ends. This CDR3 is 15 amino acids long. Germline V lookup: CDR1 SEHNR, CDR2 FQNEAQ (reference sequence).

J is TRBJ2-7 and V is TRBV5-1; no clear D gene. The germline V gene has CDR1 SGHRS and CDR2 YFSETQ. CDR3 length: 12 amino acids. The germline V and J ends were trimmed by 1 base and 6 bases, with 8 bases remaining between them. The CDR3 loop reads CASSLSIGEQYF. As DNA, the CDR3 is TGCGCCAGCAGCTTGTCTATCGGCGAGCAGTACTTC.

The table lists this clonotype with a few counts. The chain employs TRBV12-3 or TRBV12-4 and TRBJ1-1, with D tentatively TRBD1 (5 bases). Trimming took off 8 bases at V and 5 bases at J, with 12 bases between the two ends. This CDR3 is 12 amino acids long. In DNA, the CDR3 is TGTGCCAGCGTATTTGGGGGAACTGAAGCTTTCTTT. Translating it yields CASVFGGTEAFF.

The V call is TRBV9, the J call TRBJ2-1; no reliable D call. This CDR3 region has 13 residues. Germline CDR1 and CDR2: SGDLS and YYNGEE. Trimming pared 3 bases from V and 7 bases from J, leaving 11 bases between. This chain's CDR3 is CASSGHTGNEQFF. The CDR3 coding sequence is TGTGCCAGCAGCGGCCACACCGGAAATGAGCAGTTCTTC.

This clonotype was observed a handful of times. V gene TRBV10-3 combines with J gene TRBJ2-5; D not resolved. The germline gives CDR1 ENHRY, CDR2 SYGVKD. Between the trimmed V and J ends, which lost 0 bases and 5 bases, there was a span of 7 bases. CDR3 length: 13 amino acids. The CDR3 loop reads CAISESKEETQYF. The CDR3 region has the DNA TGTGCCATCAGTGAGTCGAAGGAGGAGACCCAGTACTTC.

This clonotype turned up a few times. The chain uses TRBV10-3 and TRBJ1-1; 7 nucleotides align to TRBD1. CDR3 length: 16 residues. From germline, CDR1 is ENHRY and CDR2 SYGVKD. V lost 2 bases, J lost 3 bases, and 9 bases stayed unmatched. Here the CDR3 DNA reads TGTGCCATCAGTGAGCCAGGGGGAGGTAGAGACACTGAAGCTTTCTTT. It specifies CAISEPGGGRDTEAFF.